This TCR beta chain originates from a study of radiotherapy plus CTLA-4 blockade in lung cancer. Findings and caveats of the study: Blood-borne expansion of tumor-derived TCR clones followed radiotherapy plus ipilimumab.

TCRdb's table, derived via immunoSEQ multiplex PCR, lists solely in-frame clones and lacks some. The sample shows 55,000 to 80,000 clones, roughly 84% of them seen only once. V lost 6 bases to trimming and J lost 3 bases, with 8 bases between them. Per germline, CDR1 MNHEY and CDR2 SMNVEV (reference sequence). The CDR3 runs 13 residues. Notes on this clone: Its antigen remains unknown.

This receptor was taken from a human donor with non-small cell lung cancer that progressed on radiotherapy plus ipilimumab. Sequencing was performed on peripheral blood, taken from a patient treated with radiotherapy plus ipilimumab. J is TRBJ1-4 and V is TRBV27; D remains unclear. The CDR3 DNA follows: TGTGCCAGCAGGAGAGGGTCTAATGAAAAACTGTTTTTT. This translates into CASRRGSNEKLFF. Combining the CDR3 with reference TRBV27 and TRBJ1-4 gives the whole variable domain EAQVTQNPRYLITVTGKKLTVTCSQNMNHEYMSWYRQDPGLGLRQIYYSMNVEVTDKGDVPEGYKVSRKEKRNFPLILESPSPNQTSLYFCASRRGSNEKLFFGSGTQLSVL.